Following are 9 T cell receptor beta chains from one sample sequenced in a study of technical replicates of blood from several donors. Here immunoSEQ multiplex PCR was the method, and the copy in TCRdb shows in-frame clones only, minus some. Of approximately 15,000 clones in the sample, 70% to 90% were seen once. Sequenced sample: PBMCs. These receptors were obtained from a human donor in good health.

The rearrangement links TRBV6-5 to TRBJ2-4, with 10 positions matching TRBD1. The CDR3 has 15 residues. V shed 4 bases, J shed 6 bases, and the junction held 6 bases outside the gene matches. Germline-derived CDR1 and CDR2 are MNHEY and SVGAGI. CDR3 sequence: CASSSRDRGGNIQYF. The DNA for the CDR3 is TGTGCCAGCAGTTCCCGGGACAGGGGTGGAAACATTCAGTACTTC.

The chain combines TRBV5-1 with TRBJ2-3, with D uncertain. The CDR3 spans 13 residues. Deletions cut 2 bases from V and 4 bases from J, with 8 bases between. Germline V gene sequence: CDR1 SGHRS, CDR2 YFSETQ. The CDR3 sequence: CASSLSQPDTQYF. For the CDR3, the DNA is TGCGCCAGCAGCTTATCACAACCAGATACGCAGTATTTT.

This chain links TRBV11-3 with TRBJ2-7; TRBD2 matches at 14 bases. CDR1 and CDR2 (germline): SGHNT, YENEEA. Trimming removed 5 bases from V and 7 bases from J; junction bases left unmatched: 10. This CDR3 is 16 amino acids long. Here the CDR3 DNA reads TGTGCCAGCAGCGCCCGACTAGCGGGAGGGCCGGATGAGCAGTACTTC. Residues: CASSARLAGGPDEQYF.

The chain couples TRBV29-1 to TRBJ1-2; 7 bases line up with TRBD1. In germline, CDR1 is SQVTM, CDR2 ANQGSEA. V gave up 6 bases and J gave up 5 bases; unmatched junction bases: 6. The CDR3 extends over 12 amino acids. The CDR3 here is CSVPGQTYGYTF. In nucleotides, the CDR3 is TGCAGCGTCCCGGGACAGACGTATGGCTACACCTTC.

In this sample, this clone turned up a few times. V gene TRBV10-2 combines with J gene TRBJ2-1, with 12 nucleotides matching TRBD2. CDR3 length equals 15 residues. Germline CDR1 is WSHSY and CDR2 is SAAADI. With 6 bases clipped from V and 5 bases from J, the junction kept 5 bases outside the gene matches. The CDR3 nucleotides read TGCGCCAGCAGACACCTAGCGGGAGGGAACAATGAGCAGTTCTTC. It encodes CASRHLAGGNNEQFF.

The chain has TRBV5-6 and TRBJ1-4; the match to TRBD1 covers 7 bases. The CDR3 contains 15 residues. Germline CDR1 reads SGHDT; CDR2 reads YYEEEE. Trimming took 6 bases from V and 3 from J; bases not matched to a gene: 8. The CDR3 loop is CASTETGLANEKLFF. CDR3 nucleotide sequence: TGTGCCAGCACCGAGACAGGGCTGGCTAATGAAAAACTGTTTTTT.

The chain couples TRBV19 to TRBJ1-1; the match to TRBD1 covers 9 bases. Germline V gene lookup returns CDR1 LNHDA and CDR2 SQIVND (reference sequence). This CDR3 comprises 14 residues. The V segment lost 1 base and the J segment 11 bases; nucleotides outside the gene matches: 8. CDR3 protein: CASSIGDGDRAAFF. CDR3 coding DNA: TGTGCCAGTAGTATAGGGGACGGGGACAGGGCCGCTTTCTTT.

The sample holds one count of this clone. This sequence joins TRBV28 and TRBJ2-2; D is possibly TRBD2 (6 bases). CDR3 size: 13 residues. V was shortened by 8 bases and J by 3 bases, with 10 bases between the two germline ends. Germline lookup yields CDR1 MDHEN and CDR2 SYDVKM. CDR3 sequence: CASFTGDTGELFF. The CDR3 DNA is TGTGCCAGCTTTACGGGGGACACCGGGGAGCTGTTTTTT.

This clone came up a few times. This sequence joins TRBV7-9 and TRBJ2-7, with 9 positions matching TRBD1. The V segment lost 6 bases and the J segment 6 bases; nucleotides outside the gene matches: 9. CDR1 is SEHNR, CDR2 FQNEAQ, per germline (reference sequence). The CDR3 runs to 14 residues. CDR3: CASSLGQGFAEQYF. The CDR3 DNA sequence: TGTGCCAGCAGTTTGGGACAGGGATTTGCCGAGCAGTACTTC.